These T cell receptor beta chains were read from a single sample in a study of cytomegalovirus exposure and HLA in healthy donors. The table came from immunoSEQ multiplex PCR; TCRdb's copy has only in-frame clones and leaves some out. The sample holds around 130,000 clones, roughly 79% seen once. Sequencing input: PBMCs. Receptors originate from a man younger than 40 in good health and CMV-seronegative. Both conserved end residues are part of each CDR3. D genes are given only for firm matches. Part of the rows lack a size; the others show once, few, many or a class for expanded clones.

clone size: .
J gene: TRBJ2-7
V gene: TRBV28
D gene: .
CDR3 DNA: TGTGCCAGCAGTTTTCAGGGACAAAACTACGAGCAGTACTTC
CDR3 protein: CASSFQGQNYEQYF

clone size: .
J gene: TRBJ2-5
V gene: TRBV7-9
D gene: TRBD2
CDR3 DNA: TGTGCCAGCAGCCCAGGGACTAGCGGGGGAATAGAGACCCAGTACTTC
CDR3 protein: CASSPGTSGGIETQYF

clone size: .
J gene: TRBJ2-7
V gene: TRBV28
D gene: .
CDR3 DNA: TGTGCCAGCAGAACGACCTCAAGGCAGCCGAACTACTACGAGCAGTACTTC
CDR3 protein: CASRTTSRQPNYYEQYF

clone size: .
J gene: TRBJ2-1
V gene: TRBV7-2
D gene: .
CDR3 DNA: TGTGCCAGCAGCTTAGCGTTGTCCAGGAATGAGCAGTTCTTC
CDR3 protein: CASSLALSRNEQFF

clone size: .
J gene: TRBJ1-1
V gene: TRBV5-6
D gene: .
CDR3 DNA: TGTGCCAGCAGCTTAGTTCGAAGCGTAATGAACACTGAAGCTTTCTTT
CDR3 protein: CASSLVRSVMNTEAFF

clone size: .
J gene: TRBJ2-2
V gene: TRBV28
D gene: .
CDR3 DNA: TGTGCCAGCAGGGTCACAGATTACGACACCGGGGAGCTGTTTTTT
CDR3 protein: CASRVTDYDTGELFF

clone size: many
J gene: TRBJ1-3
V gene: TRBV18
D gene: .
CDR3 DNA: TGTGCCAGCTCACCATGGAGGGAGAGCTCTGGAAACACCATATATTTT
CDR3 protein: CASSPWRESSGNTIYF

clone size: few
J gene: TRBJ1-5
V gene: TRBV28
D gene: TRBD1
CDR3 DNA: TGTGCCAGCAGCCCCGACAGGGGGCAGGGGGGTCAGCCCCAGCATTTT
CDR3 protein: CASSPDRGQGGQPQHF

clone size: .
J gene: TRBJ2-5
V gene: TRBV6-1
D gene: TRBD1
CDR3 DNA: TGTGCCAGCAGTGAGGCAGGGGGTGGCAAGACCCAGTACTTC
CDR3 protein: CASSEAGGGKTQYF

clone size: .
J gene: TRBJ1-2
V gene: TRBV7-9
D gene: .
CDR3 DNA: TGTGCCAGCAAGACGGGGAATCAGGATGGCTACACCTTC
CDR3 protein: CASKTGNQDGYTF

clone size: .
J gene: TRBJ1-4
V gene: TRBV6-1
D gene: .
CDR3 DNA: TGTGCCAGCAGTGGTCACAGGGAAGGTGAAAAACTGTTTTTT
CDR3 protein: CASSGHREGEKLFF